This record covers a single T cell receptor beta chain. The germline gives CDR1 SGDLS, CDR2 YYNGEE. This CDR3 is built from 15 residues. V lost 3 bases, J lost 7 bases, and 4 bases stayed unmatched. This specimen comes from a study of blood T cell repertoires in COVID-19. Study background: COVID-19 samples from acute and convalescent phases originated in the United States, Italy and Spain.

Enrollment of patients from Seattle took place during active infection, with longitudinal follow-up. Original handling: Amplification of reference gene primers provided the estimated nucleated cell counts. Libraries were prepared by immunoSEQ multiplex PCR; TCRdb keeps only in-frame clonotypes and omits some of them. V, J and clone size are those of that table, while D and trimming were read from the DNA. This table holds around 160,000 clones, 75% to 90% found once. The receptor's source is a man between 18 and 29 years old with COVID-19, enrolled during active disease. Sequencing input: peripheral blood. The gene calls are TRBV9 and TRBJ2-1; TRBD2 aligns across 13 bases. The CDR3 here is CASSGTSGRVNEQFF. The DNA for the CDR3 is TGTGCCAGCAGCGGTACTAGCGGGAGGGTTAATGAGCAGTTCTTC. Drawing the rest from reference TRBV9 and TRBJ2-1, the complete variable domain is DSGVTQTPKHLITATGQRVTLRCSPRSGDLSVYWYQQSLDQGLQFLIQYYNGEERAKGNILERFSAQQFPDLHSELNLSSLELGDSALYFCASSGTSGRVNEQFFGPGTRLTVL.